These T cell receptor beta chains were read from a single sample in a study of CD8 T cells in Susac syndrome. In TCRdb, the immunoSEQ multiplex PCR reads were re-called with MiXCR into one record per CDR3 protein. The sample has about 200,000 distinct CDR3 sequences, around 96% seen once. The sequenced material came from CD4+ T cells from PBMCs. The receptor set was obtained from a human donor with multiple sclerosis. Each CDR3 is given with its conserved first and last residue. The D gene is left open where the match is weak. The size entry is marked missing in some rows and otherwise reads once, few, many or a size class.

j_gene | v_gene | abundance | len | d_gene | CDR3aa | CDR3nt
TRBJ2-5 | TRBV24-1 | - | 16 | TRBD2 | CATSEFGLAGTETQYF | TGTGCCACCAGTGAGTTTGGACTAGCGGGGACAGAGACCCAGTACTTC
TRBJ1-1 | TRBV3-1 | - | 16 | - | CASSLRELGVNTEAFF | TGTGCCAGCAGCCTCCGGGAGTTGGGGGTGAACACTGAAGCTTTCTTT
TRBJ1-1 | TRBV3-1 | - | 15 | TRBD1 | CASSRAWDRWTEAFF | TGTGCCAGCAGCCGGGCTTGGGACAGGTGGACTGAAGCTTTCTTT
TRBJ2-1 | TRBV11-3 | - | 14 | TRBD1 | CASSPGQVNNEQFF | TGTGCCAGCAGTCCGGGACAGGTCAACAATGAGCAGTTCTTC
TRBJ1-5 | TRBV14 | - | 13 | - | CASSQDSGKPQHF | TGTGCCAGCAGCCAAGATAGTGGGAAGCCCCAGCATTTT
TRBJ2-5 | TRBV3-1 | - | 14 | TRBD2 | CASSQEAGAETQYF | TGTGCCAGCAGCCAAGAGGCGGGAGCAGAGACCCAGTACTTC
TRBJ2-3 | TRBV20-1 | once | 12 | TRBD1 | CSATDRLDTQYF | TGCAGTGCTACGGACAGGTTAGATACGCAGTATTTT
TRBJ1-1 | TRBV7-8 | once | 14 | - | CASSLTAVDTEAFF | TGTGCCAGCAGCTTAACGGCAGTAGACACTGAAGCTTTCTTT
TRBJ2-2 | TRBV7-3 | - | 16 | - | CASSKSWTGGTGELFF | TGTGCCAGCAGCAAATCATGGACTGGGGGTACCGGGGAGCTGTTTTTT
TRBJ1-1 | TRBV20-1 | - | 15 | - | CSARVFRGPNTEAFF | TGCAGTGCTAGGGTTTTCAGGGGCCCGAACACTGAAGCTTTCTTT
TRBJ1-2 | TRBV29-1 | - | 13 | - | CSVAWGAGYGYTF | TGCAGCGTTGCCTGGGGCGCTGGCTATGGCTACACCTTC
TRBJ2-1 | TRBV29-1 | - | 12 | TRBD1 | CSVGGQGGEQFF | TGCAGCGTAGGGGGACAGGGAGGTGAGCAGTTCTTC
TRBJ1-5 | TRBV15 | - | 15 | - | CATSRDVGVGQPQHF | TGTGCCACCAGCAGAGATGTCGGGGTAGGTCAGCCCCAGCATTTT
TRBJ2-1 | TRBV20-1 | - | 14 | - | CSAYSWESYNEQFF | TGCAGTGCTTATTCATGGGAGTCCTACAATGAGCAGTTCTTC
TRBJ2-7 | TRBV5-1 | - | 16 | - | CASSWTRDWSSYEQYF | TGCGCCAGCAGCTGGACCAGGGACTGGAGCTCCTACGAGCAGTACTTC
TRBJ1-5 | TRBV20-1 | - | 14 | - | CSARRGESNQPQHF | TGCAGTGCTAGAAGAGGAGAGAGCAATCAGCCCCAGCATTTT
TRBJ1-2 | TRBV30 | - | 17 | - | CAWTLPDLTGHLNGYTF | TGTGCCTGGACCTTACCCGACTTGACAGGACACCTAAACGGCTACACCTTC
TRBJ2-7 | TRBV4-2 | - | 14 | - | CASSPTRSGYEQYF | TGTGCCAGCAGCCCGACGCGGTCAGGCTACGAGCAGTACTTC
TRBJ1-1 | TRBV14 | - | 14 | - | CASTRGLGKAEAFF | TGTGCCAGCACCCGAGGACTGGGCAAGGCTGAAGCTTTCTTT
TRBJ1-1 | TRBV19 | - | 12 | TRBD1 | CASRNRGNEAFF | TGTGCCAGTCGGAACAGGGGTAACGAAGCTTTCTTT
TRBJ2-1 | TRBV29-1 | - | 13 | - | CSVEGTDFHEQFF | TGCAGCGTTGAAGGGACTGACTTCCATGAGCAGTTCTTC
TRBJ2-7 | TRBV20-1 | - | 15 | TRBD2 | CSARVRREGGYEQYF | TGCAGTGCTAGAGTTCGACGGGAGGGAGGCTACGAGCAGTACTTC
TRBJ2-7 | TRBV6-1 | few | 12 | - | CASSPLSHEQYF | TGTGCCAGCAGCCCACTCAGCCACGAGCAGTACTTC